What follows is one TCR beta chain and its context. Participants spanned ages about 18 to 90 years and resided in roughly 22 US areas. This sample was included in a study of blood T cell repertoires in COVID-19. At the level of the study: The United States, Italy and Spain supplied acute and convalescent COVID-19 samples. T cells, B-cell-depleted T cells, or PBMCs provided the cDNA or gDNA that served as material.

Sequencing was performed with immunoSEQ multiplex PCR; in TCRdb, only in-frame clones are kept and a portion is missing. Of about 250,000 clones detected, 80% to 90% appear once; the ten largest clones hold 4.3%. This CDR3 region has 14 residues. V was trimmed by 0 bases and J by 1 base, leaving 4 bases between them. Germline CDR1 is SEHNR and CDR2 is FQNEAQ (reference sequence). This rearrangement joins TRBV7-9 to TRBJ1-3, with D hard to call. This sequence was found in a woman younger than 45 who had recovered from COVID-19. Sequencing was carried out using PBMCs or T cells enriched from blood (not recorded which). The CDR3 sequence: CASSLARSGNTIYF. CDR3 coding DNA: TGTGCCAGCAGCTTAGCCCGTTCTGGAAACACCATATATTTT.